These T cell receptor beta chains were read from a single sample in a study of blood T cell repertoires in COVID-19. Data came from immunoSEQ multiplex PCR; TCRdb stores just in-frame clones and leaves some out. The profile covers about 220,000 clones, with approximately 80% appearing a single time and around 13% taken by the ten largest. The sequencing sample was made of peripheral blood. The source of these receptors is a human donor in a cohort sampled during active COVID-19. CDR3s leave out the opening cysteine and the closing phenylalanine or tryptophan. The order of the fields is V gene, J gene, CDR3 protein.

V gene: TRBV28
J gene: TRBJ1-4
CDR3 protein: ASSLGQGAINEKLF

V gene: TRBV5-1
J gene: TRBJ2-1
CDR3 protein: ASSLRSGVRSYNEQF

V gene: TRBV28
J gene: TRBJ2-5
CDR3 protein: ASSGAGRGETQY

V gene: TRBV9
J gene: TRBJ2-7
CDR3 protein: ASSVWGGLGDEQY

V gene: TRBV13
J gene: TRBJ2-7
CDR3 protein: ASSTGQGEQY

V gene: TRBV4-1
J gene: TRBJ1-4
CDR3 protein: ASSGWESKGQTKLNEKLF

V gene: TRBV27
J gene: TRBJ2-3
CDR3 protein: ASTRTPTSGTQY

V gene: TRBV28
J gene: TRBJ2-1
CDR3 protein: ASSPDNEQF

V gene: TRBV5-1
J gene: TRBJ2-2
CDR3 protein: ASSFAGTGGTGELF

V gene: TRBV24-1
J gene: TRBJ2-5
CDR3 protein: ATSDLEGTGQETQY

V gene: TRBV3-1/TRBV3-2
J gene: TRBJ1-1
CDR3 protein: ASSQGAGILATEAF

V gene: TRBV6-1
J gene: TRBJ1-1
CDR3 protein: ASTRTVNTEAF

V gene: TRBV7-3
J gene: TRBJ1-1
CDR3 protein: ASSPQGQGNTEAF

V gene: TRBV7-7
J gene: TRBJ2-2
CDR3 protein: ASSGSNRGGTGELF

V gene: TRBV5-1
J gene: TRBJ2-7
CDR3 protein: ASSTGQGVHEQY

V gene: TRBV5-1
J gene: TRBJ2-1
CDR3 protein: ASSPRTSGLNEQF

V gene: TRBV28
J gene: TRBJ2-1
CDR3 protein: ASSLYNEQF

V gene: TRBV7-2
J gene: TRBJ2-7
CDR3 protein: ASSLTSAVYEQY

V gene: TRBV20-1
J gene: TRBJ1-2
CDR3 protein: SASAPGGGYGYT

V gene: TRBV6-2/TRBV6-3
J gene: TRBJ1-3
CDR3 protein: ASSRDSSGNTIY

V gene: TRBV18
J gene: TRBJ2-3
CDR3 protein: ASSPQGGTDTQY

V gene: TRBV5-1
J gene: TRBJ1-4
CDR3 protein: ASRPTPGGANEKLF

V gene: TRBV19
J gene: TRBJ1-2
CDR3 protein: ASSVRPPGQLTSGYGYT

V gene: TRBV7-3
J gene: TRBJ1-4
CDR3 protein: ASSTTGGPNEKLF

V gene: TRBV27
J gene: TRBJ2-5
CDR3 protein: ASSGGWGETQY

V gene: TRBV19
J gene: TRBJ2-1
CDR3 protein: ASSMTSGGTNEQF

V gene: TRBV7-8
J gene: TRBJ2-1
CDR3 protein: ASSATGGNYNEQF

V gene: TRBV5-1
J gene: TRBJ1-1
CDR3 protein: ASSPSGGSTEAF

V gene: TRBV5-1
J gene: TRBJ2-3
CDR3 protein: ASSPQESTDTQY

V gene: TRBV7-5
J gene: TRBJ2-5
CDR3 protein: ARSSTSTPDRVGQETQY

V gene: TRBV3-1/TRBV3-2
J gene: TRBJ1-2
CDR3 protein: ASSQGYSGGYT

V gene: TRBV5-1
J gene: TRBJ2-7
CDR3 protein: ASSPRTSGEGAEQY

V gene: TRBV28
J gene: TRBJ2-7
CDR3 protein: ASSAARDSSYEQY

V gene: TRBV6-6
J gene: TRBJ1-1
CDR3 protein: ASSGLSGTEAF

V gene: TRBV2
J gene: TRBJ2-2
CDR3 protein: ASSLYGELF

V gene: TRBV5-1
J gene: TRBJ1-2
CDR3 protein: ASSPPASSYGYT